One sample yielded the 5 T cell receptor beta chains listed below, sequenced in a study of blood T cell repertoires in COVID-19 (dated by TCRdb to about 2020). Receptor amplification or capture employed the immunoSEQ multiplex PCR assay. Held by TCRdb, this immuneACCESS table contains in-frame sequences only and omits some clones. Under half of the omission traces to an unresolved V gene where checked; the cause of the rest is unknown. Here the sample has tens of thousands of clones; around 89% occur a single time. The top ten clones comprise under 1.5% of the sample. The sample was PBMCs or T cells enriched from blood (not recorded which). These receptors were taken from a woman between 45 and 65 years old with acute COVID-19.

The chain joins TRBV5-6 to TRBJ2-7; 12 bases line up with TRBD1. This CDR3 is 17 amino acids long. Unmatched junction bases numbered 8, after V lost 1 base and J lost 3 bases. The germline CDR1 and CDR2 sequences are SGHDT and YYEEEE. The CDR3 nucleotides are TGTGCCAGCAGCTTGTGGTCGCGGGACAGGGGGCTCTACGAGCAGTACTTC. This sequence encodes CASSLWSRDRGLYEQYF.

The chain joins TRBV7-2 to TRBJ1-3; D might be TRBD1 (5 bases). V was cut by 5 bases and J by 5 bases, with 10 bases left in between. The CDR3 sequence is 13 residues long. The germline CDR1 and CDR2 sequences are SGHTA and FQGNSA. CDR3 nucleotide sequence: TGTGCCAGCAGCACGCAGGGTAGAAACACCATATATTTT. Residues: CASSTQGRNTIYF.

This sequence joins TRBV3-1 (or the pseudogene TRBV3-2) and TRBJ2-1, with TRBD2 matching over 11 bases. The CDR3 extends over 16 amino acids. The J segment lost 8 bases and the V segment lost 4 bases, leaving 10 bases of the junction unmatched. Germline CDR1 is LGHDT and CDR2 is YNNKEL (reference sequence). The CDR3 sequence: CASSLEIAGGGDEQFF. The DNA of the CDR3 is TGTGCCAGCAGCCTAGAAATAGCGGGAGGGGGGGATGAGCAGTTCTTC.

This chain joins TRBV5-1 and TRBJ1-4; 8 nucleotides align to TRBD1. V shed 2 bases, J shed 8 bases, and the junction held 5 bases outside the gene matches. The CDR3 sequence is 14 residues long. Germline assignment: CDR1 SGHRS and CDR2 YFSETQ. The chain's CDR3 is CASSLQGVDEKLFF. CDR3 DNA: TGCGCCAGCAGCTTACAGGGGGTGGACGAAAAACTGTTTTTT.

This clone was detected a few times. The chain recombines TRBV30 with TRBJ2-7; D is unresolved. CDR1 and CDR2 (germline): GTSNPN, SVGIG (reference sequence). The length of the CDR3 is 12 residues. V was cut by 4 bases and J by 3 bases, with 10 bases left in between. The CDR3 loop reads CAWISRDYEQYF. CDR3 sequence (DNA): TGTGCCTGGATATCTCGAGACTACGAGCAGTACTTC. The full variable domain, its missing parts supplied by reference TRBV30 and TRBJ2-7, is SQTIHQWPATLVQPVGSPLSLECTVEGTSNPNLYWYRQAAGRGLQLLFYSVGIGQISSEVPQNLSASRPQDRQFILSSKKLLLSDSGFYLCAWISRDYEQYFGPGTRLTVT.